Sequencing of this T cell receptor beta chain was carried out in a study of T cell responses to AZD1222 COVID-19 vaccine. General study points: Once two AZD1222 doses were given, Spike-specific TCR breadth and depth went up. It should be noted that donors were predominantly white British and more often female, and clonal diversity was possibly underestimated. There were vaccine-associated CD4 TCRs across spike, dominant at 160-218 and 743-854.

About this clone itself: The antigen remains undetermined.

Germline CDR1 SNHLY, CDR2 FYNNEI. The CDR3 extends over 13 amino acids. V was pared by 5 bases and J by 7 bases, with 11 bases between. Produced via immunoSEQ multiplex PCR; TCRdb's table is partial and in-frame only. The sample includes more than 95,000 clones, roughly 84% of them seen just once. This clonotype was obtained from an adult who received the AZD1222 COVID-19 vaccine. Sequenced here: peripheral blood, sampled 28 days after the second AZD1222 dose. This chain links TRBV2 with TRBJ1-4, with unresolved D. The CDR3, as DNA: TGTGCCAGCAGTAAGGGCCCGGGTGAAAAACTGTTTTTT. Protein product: CASSKGPGEKLFF.